These T cell receptor beta chains were read from a single sample in a study of spatial heterogeneity in lung cancer. TCRdb reprocessed the 5' RACE reads via MiXCR and lists one record per CDR3 protein. The sample comprises approximately 49,000 distinct CDR3 sequences, roughly 5% of which are singletons, and 11% rests with the top ten. The starting material was PBMCs, obtained at surgery. The receptors derive from a male donor with early-stage non-small cell lung cancer. The CDR3 runs from the conserved cysteine through the conserved F or W. A D gene is named only where the DNA matches it firmly. Not all rows give a size; the values are once, few, many and, for expanded clones, a class.

d_call	clone_size	j_call	v_call	cdr3_aa	cdr3_nt
-	many	TRBJ2-2	TRBV2	CASSRDFLRAGELFF	TGTGCCAGCAGCCGGGACTTCCTTAGGGCCGGGGAGCTGTTTTTT
-	many	TRBJ2-7	TRBV7-3	CASSPTSSYEQYF	TGTGCCAGCAGCCCAACTAGCAGCTACGAGCAGTACTTC
TRBD1	many	TRBJ2-7	TRBV4-1	CASSRPQLGQGLPEQYF	TGCGCCAGCAGCCGGCCACAGCTTGGACAGGGCTTACCCGAGCAGTACTTC
TRBD2	many	TRBJ2-7	TRBV13	CASSHGTSGSYEQYF	TGTGCCAGCAGCCACGGGACTAGCGGATCCTACGAGCAGTACTTC
TRBD2	many	TRBJ2-7	TRBV20-1	CSARAGGRSYEQYF	TGCAGTGCTAGAGCGGGGGGTAGGTCCTACGAGCAGTACTTC
-	many	TRBJ2-6	TRBV18	CASSESGANVLTF	TGTGCCAGCTCGGAGTCTGGGGCCAACGTCCTGACTTTC
TRBD2	many	TRBJ2-7	TRBV7-8	CASSFGLAGVTYEQYF	TGTGCCAGCAGCTTCGGACTAGCGGGCGTAACCTACGAGCAGTACTTC
-	many	TRBJ2-7	TRBV7-2	CASSAYQTGSYEQYF	TGTGCCAGCAGCGCGTACCAGACAGGCTCCTACGAGCAGTACTTC
-	many	TRBJ1-1	TRBV7-6	CASSANRVRMSEAFF	TGTGCCAGCAGCGCCAACAGGGTTCGAATGTCTGAAGCTTTCTTT
TRBD1	many	TRBJ1-1	TRBV2	CAGGQGGTEAFF	TGTGCCGGAGGGCAGGGGGGCACTGAAGCTTTCTTT
TRBD1	many	TRBJ1-4	TRBV5-1	CASSFSGTGEEKLFF	TGCGCCAGCAGCTTCTCCGGGACAGGGGAAGAAAAACTGTTTTTT
TRBD1	many	TRBJ1-1	TRBV2	CASSETRGPGLLF	TGTGCCAGCAGTGAGACCAGGGGGCCAGGCCTTTTGTTT
TRBD1	many	TRBJ2-7	TRBV5-1	CASRQPGQGSEQYF	TGCGCCAGCAGGCAGCCGGGACAGGGGAGCGAGCAGTACTTC
-	many	TRBJ2-2	TRBV5-4	CASSQAVFGGTGELFF	TGTGCCAGCAGTCAAGCGGTATTTGGCGGTACCGGGGAGCTGTTTTTT
-	many	TRBJ2-2	TRBV20-1	CSAPLNTGELFF	TGCAGTGCCCCCCTGAACACCGGGGAGCTGTTTTTT
TRBD2	-	TRBJ2-7	TRBV5-1	CASSDPSGEAYEQYF	TGCGCCAGCAGCGACCCTAGCGGAGAGGCGTACGAGCAGTACTTC
-	many	TRBJ1-5	TRBV28	CASSLRQGFSNQPQHF	TGTGCCAGCAGTTTACGTCAGGGCTTTAGCAATCAGCCCCAGCATTTT
-	few	TRBJ2-7	TRBV24-1	CATPAPGERRYEQYF	TGTGCCACCCCAGCCCCGGGAGAAAGAAGGTACGAGCAGTACTTC
-	-	TRBJ2-7	TRBV20-1	CSVPLTLLSYEQYF	TGCAGTGTCCCGCTCACCCTACTCTCCTACGAGCAGTACTTC
TRBD2	many	TRBJ2-7	TRBV27	CASSITPGLAYEQYF	TGTGCCAGCAGCATAACTCCGGGACTAGCGTACGAGCAGTACTTC
TRBD2	many	TRBJ2-1	TRBV2	CASSTSGSWYNEQFF	TGTGCCAGCAGTACTAGCGGGAGTTGGTACAATGAGCAGTTCTTC
-	many	TRBJ2-3	TRBV5-1	CASGLLNPADTQYF	TGCGCCAGCGGGTTATTAAACCCCGCAGATACGCAGTATTTT
TRBD1	many	TRBJ2-5	TRBV6-1	CASSEGGTATSKTQYF	TGTGCCAGCAGTGAAGGGGGGACAGCCACGTCTAAAACCCAGTACTTC
-	many	TRBJ2-7	TRBV5-1	CASSDPSREAYEQYF	TGCGCCAGCAGCGACCCTAGCAGAGAGGCGTACGAGCAGTACTTC
-	many	TRBJ1-3	TRBV28	CASSLGRLSGNTIYF	TGTGCCAGCAGTTTAGGCCGGCTCTCTGGAAACACCATATATTTT
TRBD2	many	TRBJ2-7	TRBV3-1	CASSLWTSAYEQYF	TGTGCCAGCAGCCTTTGGACTAGCGCCTACGAGCAGTACTTC
-	many	TRBJ2-3	TRBV20-1	CSAPSGGDTQYF	TGCAGTGCACCCTCCGGGGGAGATACGCAGTATTTT
TRBD2	many	TRBJ2-3	TRBV11-2	CASSILAGGPTDTQYF	TGTGCCAGCAGCATCCTAGCGGGAGGGCCAACAGATACGCAGTATTTT
-	many	TRBJ2-3	TRBV7-9	CASSIGGSPDTQYF	TGTGCCAGCAGCATTGGGGGGTCACCAGATACGCAGTATTTT
-	many	TRBJ2-3	TRBV29-1	CSVEESRDGDTQYF	TGCAGCGTTGAAGAAAGCAGGGATGGAGATACGCAGTATTTT
-	many	TRBJ2-3	TRBV27	CASSLRASTDTQYF	TGTGCCAGCAGTTTGCGGGCTAGCACAGATACGCAGTATTTT
TRBD2	many	TRBJ2-3	TRBV5-4	CASSSYSGTRTDTQYF	TGTGCCAGCAGCTCGTATAGCGGGACACGCACAGATACGCAGTATTTT
-	few	TRBJ2-5	TRBV20-1	CSARELYDSYGETQYF	TGCAGTGCTAGAGAGTTATACGACTCCTATGGGGAGACCCAGTACTTC
TRBD2	many	TRBJ2-1	TRBV7-9	CASSPPREDEQFF	TGTGCCAGCAGTCCGCCGCGGGAGGATGAGCAGTTCTTC
TRBD2	many	TRBJ2-7	TRBV20-1	CSARDSSGRREQYF	TGCAGTGCTAGAGATAGTAGCGGGAGACGCGAGCAGTACTTC
-	many	TRBJ2-1	TRBV4-1	CASSQVPSRASNEQFF	TGCGCCAGCAGCCAGGTCCCGTCCAGGGCGAGCAATGAGCAGTTCTTC
-	-	TRBJ2-2	TRBV5-1	CASSFDQGTGELFF	TGCGCCAGCAGCTTCGACCAGGGGACCGGGGAGCTGTTTTTT
-	many	TRBJ2-1	TRBV7-6	CASSSTGPSYNEQFF	TGTGCCAGCAGCTCAACAGGGCCCTCCTACAATGAGCAGTTCTTC
TRBD2	many	TRBJ2-1	TRBV4-1	CASSQEGTSAYNEQFF	TGCGCCAGCAGCCAAGAAGGGACTAGCGCCTACAATGAGCAGTTCTTC
-	many	TRBJ2-7	TRBV12-3/TRBV12-4	CASSLGTEGYEQYF	TGTGCCAGCAGTCTCGGGACGGAGGGTTACGAGCAGTACTTC
-	many	TRBJ1-5	TRBV28	CASSLGSLYSNQPQHF	TGTGCCAGCAGTTTGGGGTCCCTGTACAGCAATCAGCCCCAGCATTTT
-	many	TRBJ1-2	TRBV4-1	CASSQALGVKANYGYTF	TGCGCCAGCAGCCAAGCGCTGGGGGTTAAGGCGAACTATGGCTACACCTTC
TRBD2	many	TRBJ2-1	TRBV5-4	CASSRSSGRSNEQFF	TGTGCCAGCAGCCGTTCTAGCGGGAGATCGAATGAGCAGTTCTTC
TRBD2	many	TRBJ2-7	TRBV7-2	CASSASGSREQYF	TGTGCCAGCAGTGCTAGCGGGAGTCGAGAGCAGTACTTC
TRBD2	few	TRBJ2-7	TRBV6-5	CASSPRTSREQYF	TGTGCCAGCAGTCCTCGGACTAGCCGGGAGCAGTACTTC
-	many	TRBJ1-2	TRBV11-1	CASSLLPEWNYGYTF	TGTGCCAGCAGCTTACTCCCTGAATGGAACTATGGCTACACCTTC